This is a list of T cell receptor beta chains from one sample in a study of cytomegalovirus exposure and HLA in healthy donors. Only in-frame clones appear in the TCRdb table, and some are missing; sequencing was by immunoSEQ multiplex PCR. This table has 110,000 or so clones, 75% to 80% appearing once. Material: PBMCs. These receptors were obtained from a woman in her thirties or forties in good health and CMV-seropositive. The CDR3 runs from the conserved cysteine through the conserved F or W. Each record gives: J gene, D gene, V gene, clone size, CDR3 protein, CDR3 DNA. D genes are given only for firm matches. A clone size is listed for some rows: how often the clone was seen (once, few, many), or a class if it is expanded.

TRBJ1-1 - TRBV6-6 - CASSYYKNTEAFF TGTGCCAGCAGTTACTACAAGAACACTGAAGCTTTCTTT
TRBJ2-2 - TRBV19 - CASSNRVLRTGELFF TGTGCCAGTAGTAACAGGGTTCTTAGAACCGGGGAGCTGTTTTTT
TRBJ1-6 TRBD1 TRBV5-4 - CASSLGQGGNNSPLHF TGTGCCAGCAGCCTGGGACAGGGAGGCAATAATTCACCCCTCCACTTT
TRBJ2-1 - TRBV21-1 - CASSKGQRVGNEQFF TGTGCCAGCAGCAAAGGCCAGCGGGTGGGCAATGAGCAGTTCTTC
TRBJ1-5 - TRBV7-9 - CASSTGNQPQHF TGTGCCAGCAGCACAGGGAATCAGCCCCAGCATTTT
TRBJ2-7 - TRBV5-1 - CASGQGNYEQYF TGCGCCAGCGGGCAGGGTAACTACGAGCAGTACTTC
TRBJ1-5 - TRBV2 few CASSAAGARNQPQHF TGTGCCAGCAGTGCGGCGGGGGCTCGGAATCAGCCCCAGCATTTT
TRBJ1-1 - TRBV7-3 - CASSPGGLNTEAFF TGTGCCAGCAGCCCCGGAGGGTTGAACACTGAAGCTTTCTTT
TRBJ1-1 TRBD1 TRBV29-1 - CSVEWDRVTEAFF TGCAGCGTTGAATGGGACAGGGTCACTGAAGCTTTCTTT
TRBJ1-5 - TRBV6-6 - CASSYSGGYQPQHF TGTGCCAGCAGTTACTCAGGCGGGTATCAGCCCCAGCATTTT
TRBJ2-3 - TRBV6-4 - CASSVGPTQSTDTQYF TGTGCCAGCAGTGTGGGCCCCACCCAGAGCACAGATACGCAGTATTTT
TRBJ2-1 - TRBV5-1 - CASSAGVSSYNEQFF TGCGCCAGCAGCGCAGGGGTCAGCTCCTACAATGAGCAGTTCTTC
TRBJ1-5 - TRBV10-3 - CATGASPNQPQHF TGTGCCACTGGGGCCAGCCCCAATCAGCCCCAGCATTTT
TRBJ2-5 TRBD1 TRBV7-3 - CASSPLGRGETQYF TGTGCCAGCAGCCCCCTGGGCAGGGGGGAGACCCAGTACTTC
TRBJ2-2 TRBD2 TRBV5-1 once CASSTGTSPGELFF TGCGCCAGCAGTACCGGGACTAGCCCTGGGGAGCTGTTTTTT
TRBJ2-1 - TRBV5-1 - CASSPTPSSYNEQFF TGCGCCAGCAGCCCGACTCCGAGCTCCTACAATGAGCAGTTCTTC
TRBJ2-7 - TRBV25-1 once CASSAYNRQYF TGTGCCAGCAGTGCATACAATAGGCAGTACTTC
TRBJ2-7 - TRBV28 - CASSPGSSYEQYF TGTGCCAGCAGTCCGGGGAGCTCCTACGAGCAGTACTTC
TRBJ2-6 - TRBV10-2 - CASSEYHLGAGANVLTF TGCGCCAGCAGTGAGTACCATTTGGGCGCTGGGGCCAACGTCCTGACTTTC
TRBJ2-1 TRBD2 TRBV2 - CASSVGTSASNEQFF TGTGCCAGCAGTGTTGGGACTAGCGCAAGTAATGAGCAGTTCTTC
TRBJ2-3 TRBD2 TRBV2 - CASRELAGTPDTQYF TGTGCCAGCAGGGAACTAGCGGGGACGCCAGATACGCAGTATTTT
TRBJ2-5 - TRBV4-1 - CASSPWGRRYQETQYF TGCGCCAGCAGCCCTTGGGGCAGGAGATATCAAGAGACCCAGTACTTC
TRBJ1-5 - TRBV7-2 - CASSFPGNQPQHF TGTGCCAGCAGCTTTCCAGGAAATCAGCCCCAGCATTTT
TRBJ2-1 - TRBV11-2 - CASSLMLEDEQFF TGTGCCAGCAGCTTAATGCTGGAGGATGAGCAGTTCTTC
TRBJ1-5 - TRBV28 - CASSLQTQHF TGTGCCAGCAGTTTACAAACCCAGCATTTT
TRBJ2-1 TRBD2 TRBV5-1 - CASSRGLASEQFF TGCGCCAGCAGCAGGGGACTAGCGAGCGAGCAGTTCTTC